This T cell receptor (beta chain) was sequenced for a study of OX40 agonist ivuxolimab in advanced cancers. Findings and caveats of the study: Relative to CD4+, CD8+ T cells held more expanded clones on average. Partial responders at 0.1-3.0 mg/kg showed near-lowest clonal expansion.

TCRdb's table, derived via immunoSEQ multiplex PCR, lists solely in-frame clones and lacks some. The sample lists around 70,000 clones; around four fifths were seen once. This CDR3 spans 14 amino acids. The germline V gene encodes CDR1 SGHAT and CDR2 FQNNGV. V was shortened by 3 bases and J by 0 bases, with 5 bases between the two germline ends. As for this clone: Its antigen is unknown.

This TCR came from an adult with an advanced solid tumor such as melanoma, head and neck, liver or kidney cancer. The gene calls are TRBV11-2 and TRBJ1-4; D gene uncertain. The sequences come from CD4+ or CD8+ T cells sorted from blood, collected in a trial of the OX40 agonist ivuxolimab. Written as DNA, the CDR3 is TGTGCCAGCAGCTTGGTAGCAACTAATGAAAAACTGTTTTTT. It codes for CASSLVATNEKLFF.